What follows describes a single T cell receptor (beta chain). The CDR3 loop spans 16 amino acids. Germline assignment: CDR1 MDHEN and CDR2 SYDVKM. Trimming at V came to 4 bases and at J to 7 bases, leaving 9 bases not matched to a gene. The table came from immunoSEQ multiplex PCR; TCRdb's copy has only in-frame clones and leaves some out. The repertoire has around 300,000 clones, 88% of them found once; the top ten carry around 4.6%. Everyone who took part was roughly 18 to 89 years old, and they came from about two dozen US areas. Recovery among Cohort 3 donors was established by two negative PCRs, clearance, or symptom resolution. The data stem from a study of blood T cell repertoires in COVID-19. Whole-study context: The United States, Italy and Spain provided the acute and convalescent COVID-19 samples. The cDNA or gDNA used as material had been derived from T cells, B-cell-depleted T cells, or PBMCs.

Material for sequencing was PBMCs or T cells enriched from blood (not recorded which). The receptor was derived from a man aged 25 to 45 who had recovered from COVID-19. This sequence joins TRBV28 and TRBJ1-4; 10 bases align to TRBD1. For the CDR3, the DNA is TGTGCCAGCAGTTCACCGCTCGGGACAGGGGTTGAAAAACTGTTTTTT. It specifies CASSSPLGTGVEKLFF.